Listed here are 2 T cell receptor beta chains from one sample, sequenced in a study of graft-versus-host responses after intestinal transplantation. The plating included around 200,000 irradiated, violet-dye-labeled stimulator cells together with around 200,000 CFSE-labeled responder cells. Sequencing used immunoSEQ multiplex PCR; TCRdb keeps in-frame clones, though not all of them. The profile shows about 23,000 clones, roughly 44% of them singletons. This specimen consisted of alloreactive CD8+ T cells from a mixed lymphocyte reaction culture, obtained before transplantation. Subset described: CFSE-low proliferating T cells sorted from roughly 6-day pre-transplant mixed lymphocyte reaction (GvH or HvG direction). These receptors were obtained from a human patient who was an organ donor for intestinal transplantation.

This clone came up a few times. The chain is built from TRBV5-1 and TRBJ2-1; TRBD2 matches 10 bases. The CDR3 extends over 15 amino acids. V lost 4 bases and J lost 8; bases outside the gene matches: 9. Per the germline V gene, CDR1 is SGHRS and CDR2 is YFSETQ. The CDR3 bases are TGCGCCAGCAGCGTGGAAGCGGGAGGGCCCCATGAGCAGTTCTTC. The encoded protein is CASSVEAGGPHEQFF.

V usage is TRBV4-3 and J usage is TRBJ2-7; D possibly corresponds to TRBD1 (6 bases). V was trimmed by 4 bases and J by 0 bases, leaving 13 bases between them. The length of the CDR3 is 15 residues. CDR1 and CDR2 (germline): LGHNA, YSLEER. The CDR3 reads CASSPQLGASYEQYF. CDR3 in DNA: TGCGCCAGCAGCCCGCAATTGGGGGCCTCCTACGAGCAGTACTTC.